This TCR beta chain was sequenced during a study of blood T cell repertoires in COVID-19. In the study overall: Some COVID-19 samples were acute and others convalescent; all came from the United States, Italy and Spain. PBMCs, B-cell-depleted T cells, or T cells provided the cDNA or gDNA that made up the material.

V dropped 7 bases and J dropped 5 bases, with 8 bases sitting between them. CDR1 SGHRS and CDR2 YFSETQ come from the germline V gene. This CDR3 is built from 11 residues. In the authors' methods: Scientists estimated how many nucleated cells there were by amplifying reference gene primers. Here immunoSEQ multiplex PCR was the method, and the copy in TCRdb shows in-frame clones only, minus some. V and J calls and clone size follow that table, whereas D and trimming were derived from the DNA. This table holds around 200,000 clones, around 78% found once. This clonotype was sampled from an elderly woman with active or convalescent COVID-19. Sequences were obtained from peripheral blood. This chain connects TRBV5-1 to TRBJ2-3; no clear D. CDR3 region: CASFSLDTQYF. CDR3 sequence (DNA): TGCGCCAGCTTTTCATTAGATACGCAGTATTTT.